The source of this T cell receptor (beta chain) is a study of blood T cell repertoires in COVID-19. In the study overall: The United States, Italy and Spain were the sources of the acute and convalescent COVID-19 samples. In each case, the material was cDNA or gDNA derived from T cells, B-cell-depleted T cells, or PBMCs.

The germline V and J ends were trimmed by 0 bases and 8 bases, with 16 bases remaining between them. The CDR3 length is 16 residues. Per the germline V gene, CDR1 is SGHVS and CDR2 is FQNEAQ. In the authors' workflow: Nucleated cell counts were estimated from reference gene primer amplification. Only in-frame clones appear in the TCRdb table, and some are missing; sequencing was by immunoSEQ multiplex PCR. V and J calls and clone size are copied from that table; D and trimming were computed from the DNA. The profile shows approximately 300,000 clones, 85% to 90% of them singletons. Enrolment of Seattle patients took place during active infection, and they were followed longitudinally.

The material sequenced was peripheral blood. This chain links TRBV7-8 with TRBJ1-4; TRBD1 might be the D (6 bases). The source of this sequence is a woman in her forties or fifties with COVID-19, enrolled during active disease. CDR3 bases: TGTGCCAGCAGCTTAGCGGGAGGGGGGGTACAAGAAAAACTGTTTTTT. Protein: CASSLAGGGVQEKLFF.